This record covers a single T cell receptor beta chain. The source of the sample is a study of blood T cells in healthy people across ages. Germline V gene sequence: CDR1 DFQATT, CDR2 SNEGSKA (reference sequence). Trimming cost V 3 bases and J 7 bases, with 10 bases left between them. The CDR3 has 13 amino acids. With a J-beta primer mix and a sample-barcoded 5' primer, a second PCR ran about 6 to 11 cycles. MiXCR was run by TCRdb on the 5' RACE reads, yielding one entry per CDR3 protein. The sample lists hundreds of thousands of distinct CDR3 sequences, about three fifths seen once, with about 20% in the top ten.

This chain joins TRBV20-1 and TRBJ1-6; D unclear. The TCR sequence derives from a man younger than 40 in good health. The material sequenced was blood. The CDR3 protein is CSARVSGNSPLHF. CDR3 bases: TGCAGTGCTAGGGTGTCGGGCAATTCACCCCTCCACTTT.